This T cell receptor (beta chain) was sequenced during a study of blood T cells in healthy people across ages. About the research overall: Every two T cells gave about one barcoded beta molecule via template switching. Overall study results and limits: It was the long-lived donors that had more naive CD4+ cells and higher diversity than aged donors. Older age went with lower TCR beta diversity per million T cells, in a roughly linear way.

This clonotype was found a few times. Its matching antigen is unknown. The V segment lost 8 bases and the J segment 6 bases; nucleotides outside the gene matches: 8. This CDR3 spans 15 amino acids. Together with a sample-barcoded 5' primer, a J-beta primer mix was included in a second PCR lasting roughly 6 to 12 cycles. Each single sample gave us at least 2.5 million CDR3-containing paired-end reads. TCRdb redid the calling of the 5' RACE reads with MiXCR, one entry per CDR3 protein. The sample lists hundreds of thousands of distinct CDR3 sequences; about half were seen once. This receptor was obtained from a woman between 55 and 75 years old in good health. The chain recombines TRBV12-3 or TRBV12-4 with TRBJ2-3; 13 positions agree with TRBD2. The sample consisted of blood. The CDR3 spells CASQRTSGRSDTQYF. CDR3 coding DNA: TGTGCCAGCCAAAGGACTAGCGGGAGATCCGATACGCAGTATTTT.